The entry that follows covers one T cell receptor (beta chain) sequence. The method was immunoSEQ multiplex PCR; TCRdb's version includes in-frame clones alone and lacks a portion of them. In the table there are about 32,000 clones, about 88% of which are singletons. This record comes from a study of T cell changes during pregnancy in multiple sclerosis. The CDR3 sequence is 14 residues long. Per the germline V gene, CDR1 is LNHNV and CDR2 is YYDKDF (reference sequence). V was pared by 4 bases and J by 4 bases, with 7 bases of the junction left unmatched. This specimen consisted of CD8+ T cells from peripheral blood mononuclear cells, obtained in the second trimester of pregnancy. The TCR was taken from a female donor with multiple sclerosis, enrolled in a pregnancy study. The rearrangement links TRBV15 to TRBJ2-7; TRBD2 matches 7 bases. The DNA of the CDR3 is TGTGCCACCAGCACAAGACTAGCCACTTACGAGCAGTACTTC. Residues: CATSTRLATYEQYF.